Sequencing of this T cell receptor (beta chain) was carried out in a study of beta chain features in type 1 diabetes. Whole-study findings and limits: Equally in patients and controls, shorter templates might have been favored by PCR. Junctions at VDJ sites from type 1 diabetes patients had fewer insertions and more deletions.

Sequencing targeted expressed TCRB transcripts, as all isolated RNA had been reverse transcribed. Some clones are missing from TCRdb's copy, which holds only in-frame ones; the method was immunoSEQ multiplex PCR. The profile shows under 800,000 clones, roughly a sixth of them singletons. This clone was counted a few times. Its antigen is unknown. Germline CDR1 SGDLS, CDR2 YYNGEE. The trim removed 6 bases at V and 9 bases at J, leaving 14 bases unmatched. The CDR3 length is 15 residues. This TCR derives from a man between 18 and 35 years old in good health. The sequenced sample consisted of naive CD4+ T cells from blood. The genes are TRBV9 and TRBJ2-1, with 8 bases that match TRBD1. The DNA for the CDR3 is TGTGCCAGCACGCTAAATGGACAGGGTTTGGGTGAGCAGTTCTTC. Residues: CASTLNGQGLGEQFF.